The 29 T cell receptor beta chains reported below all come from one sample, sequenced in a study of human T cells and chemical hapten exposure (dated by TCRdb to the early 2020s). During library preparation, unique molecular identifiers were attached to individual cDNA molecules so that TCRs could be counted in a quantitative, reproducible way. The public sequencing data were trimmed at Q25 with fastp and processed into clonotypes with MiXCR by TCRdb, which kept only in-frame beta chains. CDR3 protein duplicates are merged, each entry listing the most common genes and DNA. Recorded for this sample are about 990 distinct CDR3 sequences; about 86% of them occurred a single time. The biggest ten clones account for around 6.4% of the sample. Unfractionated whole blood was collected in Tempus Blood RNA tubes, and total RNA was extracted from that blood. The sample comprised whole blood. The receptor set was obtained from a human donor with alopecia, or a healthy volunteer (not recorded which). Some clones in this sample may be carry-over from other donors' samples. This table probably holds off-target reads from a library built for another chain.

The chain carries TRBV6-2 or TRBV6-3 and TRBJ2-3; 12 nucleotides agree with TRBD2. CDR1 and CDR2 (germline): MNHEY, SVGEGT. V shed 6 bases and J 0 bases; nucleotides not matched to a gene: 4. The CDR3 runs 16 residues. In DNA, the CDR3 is TGTGCCAGCAGATACGGGACTAGCGGGAGCACAGATACGCAGTATTTT. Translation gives CASRYGTSGSTDTQYF.

The CDR3 sequence: CASSSPYMVNYGYTF. CDR3 sequence (DNA): TGTGCCAGCAGCTCTCCGTACATGGTTAACTATGGCTACACCTTC. The chain has TRBV5-4 and TRBJ1-2; no reliable D call. With 3 bases removed from V and 1 base from J, the gap between germline ends came to 13 bases. The CDR3 has 15 amino acids. Germline V gene lookup returns CDR1 SGHNT and CDR2 YYREEE (reference sequence).

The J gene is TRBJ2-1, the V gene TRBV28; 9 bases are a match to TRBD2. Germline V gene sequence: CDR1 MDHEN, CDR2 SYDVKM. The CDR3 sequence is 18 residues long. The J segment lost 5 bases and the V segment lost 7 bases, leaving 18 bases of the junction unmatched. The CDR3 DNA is TGTGCCAGCACCCCCTGGTCGGCGGGAGGGCGGGGGAACAATGAGCAGTTCTTC. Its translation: CASTPWSAGGRGNNEQFF.

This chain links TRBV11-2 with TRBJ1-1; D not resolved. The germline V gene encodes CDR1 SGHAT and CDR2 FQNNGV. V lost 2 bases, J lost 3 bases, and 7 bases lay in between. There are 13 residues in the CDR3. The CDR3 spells CASSLSLDTEAFF. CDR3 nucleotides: TGTGCCAGCAGCTTAAGTCTGGACACTGAAGCTTTCTTT. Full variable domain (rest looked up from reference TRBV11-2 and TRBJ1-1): EAGVAQSPRYKIIEKRQSVAFWCNPISGHATLYWYQQILGQGPKLLIQFQNNGVVDDSQLPKDRFSAERLKGVDSTLKIQPAKLEDSAVYLCASSLSLDTEAFFGQGTRLTVV.

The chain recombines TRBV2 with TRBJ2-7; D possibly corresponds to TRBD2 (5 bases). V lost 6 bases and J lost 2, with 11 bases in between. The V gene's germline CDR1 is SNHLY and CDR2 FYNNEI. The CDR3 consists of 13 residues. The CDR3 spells CASRGLEAYEQYF. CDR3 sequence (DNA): TGTGCCAGCAGGGGTCTGGAGGCCTACGAGCAGTACTTC. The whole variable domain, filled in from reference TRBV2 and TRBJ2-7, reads EPEVTQTPSHQVTQMGQEVILRCVPISNHLYFYWYRQILGQKVEFLVSFYNNEISEKSEIFDDQFSVERPDGSNFTLKIRSTKLEDSAMYFCASRGLEAYEQYFGPGTRLTVT.

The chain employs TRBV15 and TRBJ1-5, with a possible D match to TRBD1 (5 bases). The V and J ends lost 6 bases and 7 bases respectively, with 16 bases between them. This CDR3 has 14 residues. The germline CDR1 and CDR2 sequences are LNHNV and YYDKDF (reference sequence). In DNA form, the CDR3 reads TGTGCCACCAGTGGCAGGGCGGTCCGGCAGCCCCAGCATTTT. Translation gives CATSGRAVRQPQHF.

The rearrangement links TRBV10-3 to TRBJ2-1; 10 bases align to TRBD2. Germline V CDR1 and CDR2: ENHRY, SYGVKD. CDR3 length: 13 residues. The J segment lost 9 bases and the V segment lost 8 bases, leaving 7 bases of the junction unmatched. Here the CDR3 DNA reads TGTGCCATCTCTGCTAGCGGGAGAGCTGAGCAGTTCTTC. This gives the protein CAISASGRAEQFF.

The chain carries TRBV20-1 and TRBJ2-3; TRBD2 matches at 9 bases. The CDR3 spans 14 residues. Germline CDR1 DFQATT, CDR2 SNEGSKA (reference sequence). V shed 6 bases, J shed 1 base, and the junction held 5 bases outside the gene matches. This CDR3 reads CSAEAGGGTDTQYF. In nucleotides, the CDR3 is TGCAGTGCCGAGGCGGGAGGGGGCACAGATACGCAGTATTTT.

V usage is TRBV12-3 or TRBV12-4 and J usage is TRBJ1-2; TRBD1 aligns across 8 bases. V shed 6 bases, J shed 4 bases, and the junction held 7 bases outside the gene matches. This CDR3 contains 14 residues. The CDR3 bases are TGTGCCAGCAGCCTAGGACAGGGAAGCTATGGCTACACCTTC. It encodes CASSLGQGSYGYTF.

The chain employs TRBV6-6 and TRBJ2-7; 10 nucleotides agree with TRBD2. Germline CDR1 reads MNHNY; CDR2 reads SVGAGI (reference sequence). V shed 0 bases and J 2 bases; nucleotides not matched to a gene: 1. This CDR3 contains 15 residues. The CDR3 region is CASSYSSGRAYEQYF. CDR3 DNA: TGTGCCAGCAGTTACTCAAGCGGGAGGGCCTACGAGCAGTACTTC.

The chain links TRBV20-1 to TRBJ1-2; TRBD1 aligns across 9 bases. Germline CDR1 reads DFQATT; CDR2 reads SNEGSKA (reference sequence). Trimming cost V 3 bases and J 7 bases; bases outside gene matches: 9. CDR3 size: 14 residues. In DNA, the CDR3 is TGCAGTGCTAGTTTCAGGACAGGGGCATTTGGCTACACCTTC. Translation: CSASFRTGAFGYTF.

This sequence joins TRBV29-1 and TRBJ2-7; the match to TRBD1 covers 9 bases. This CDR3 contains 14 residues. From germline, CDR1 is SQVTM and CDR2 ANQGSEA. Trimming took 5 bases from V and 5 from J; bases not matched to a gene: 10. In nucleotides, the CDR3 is TGCAGCGTTATCCGGGACAGGGATATTCACGAGCAGTACTTC. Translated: CSVIRDRDIHEQYF.

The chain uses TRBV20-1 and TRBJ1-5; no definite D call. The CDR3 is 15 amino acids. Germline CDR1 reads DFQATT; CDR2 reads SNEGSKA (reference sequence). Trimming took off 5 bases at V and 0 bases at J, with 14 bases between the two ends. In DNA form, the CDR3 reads TGCAGTGCTTCATTCGACCCATATAGCAATCAGCCCCAGCATTTT. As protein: CSASFDPYSNQPQHF.

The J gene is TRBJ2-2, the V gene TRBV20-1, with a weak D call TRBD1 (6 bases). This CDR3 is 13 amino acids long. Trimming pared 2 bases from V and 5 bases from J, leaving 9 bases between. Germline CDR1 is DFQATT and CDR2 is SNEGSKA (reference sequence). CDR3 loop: CSARQGLTGELFF. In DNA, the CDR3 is TGCAGTGCTAGACAGGGGCTGACCGGGGAGCTGTTTTTT.

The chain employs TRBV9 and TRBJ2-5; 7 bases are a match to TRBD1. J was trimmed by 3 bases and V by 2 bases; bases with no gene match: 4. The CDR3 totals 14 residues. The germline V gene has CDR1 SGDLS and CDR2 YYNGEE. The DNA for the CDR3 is TGTGCCAGCAGCGTCGGGACAGCGAAAGAGACCCAGTACTTC. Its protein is CASSVGTAKETQYF.

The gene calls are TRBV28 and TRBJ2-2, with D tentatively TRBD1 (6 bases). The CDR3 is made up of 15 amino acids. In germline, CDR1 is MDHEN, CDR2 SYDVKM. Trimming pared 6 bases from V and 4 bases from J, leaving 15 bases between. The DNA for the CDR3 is TGTGCCAGCAGGCCGGGTGGGGGCCGCACCGGGGAGCTGTTTTTT. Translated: CASRPGGGRTGELFF. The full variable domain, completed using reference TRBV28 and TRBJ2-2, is DVKVTQSSRYLVKRTGEKVFLECVQDMDHENMFWYRQDPGLGLRLIYFSYDVKMKEKGDIPEGYSVSREKKERFSLILESASTNQTSMYLCASRPGGGRTGELFFGEGSRLTVL.

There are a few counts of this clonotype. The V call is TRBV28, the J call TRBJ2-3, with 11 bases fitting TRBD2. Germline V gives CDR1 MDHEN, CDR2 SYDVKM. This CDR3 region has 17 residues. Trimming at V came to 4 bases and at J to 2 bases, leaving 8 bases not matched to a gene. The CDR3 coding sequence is TGTGCCAGCAGTTCCGGGACTAGCGGCACCTACACAGATACGCAGTATTTT. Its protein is CASSSGTSGTYTDTQYF.

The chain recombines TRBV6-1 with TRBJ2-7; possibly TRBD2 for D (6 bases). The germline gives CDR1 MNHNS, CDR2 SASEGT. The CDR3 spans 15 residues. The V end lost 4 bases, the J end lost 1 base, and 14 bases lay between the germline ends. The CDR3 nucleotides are TGTGCCAGCAGTGTAAGAAGCGGGCCGTCCTACGAGCAGTACTTC. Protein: CASSVRSGPSYEQYF.

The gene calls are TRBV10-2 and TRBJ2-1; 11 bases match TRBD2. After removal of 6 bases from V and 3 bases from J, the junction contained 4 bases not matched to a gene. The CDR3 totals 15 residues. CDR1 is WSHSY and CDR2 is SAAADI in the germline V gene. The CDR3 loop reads CASRETSGNYNEQFF. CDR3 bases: TGCGCCAGCAGGGAGACTAGCGGGAACTACAATGAGCAGTTCTTC.

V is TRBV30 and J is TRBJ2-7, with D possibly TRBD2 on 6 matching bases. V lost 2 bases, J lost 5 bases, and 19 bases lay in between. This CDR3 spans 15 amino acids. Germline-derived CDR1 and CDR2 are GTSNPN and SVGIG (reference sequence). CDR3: CAWSPWGGTVNEQYF. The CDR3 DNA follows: TGTGCCTGGAGTCCCTGGGGCGGGACCGTTAACGAGCAGTACTTC.

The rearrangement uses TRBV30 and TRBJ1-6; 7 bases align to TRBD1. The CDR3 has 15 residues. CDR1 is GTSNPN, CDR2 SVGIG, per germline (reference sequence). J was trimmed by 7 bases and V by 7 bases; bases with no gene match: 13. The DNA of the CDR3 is TGTGCCTCCGCCGTTGATACAGGGGTGAATTCACCCCTCCACTTT. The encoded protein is CASAVDTGVNSPLHF.

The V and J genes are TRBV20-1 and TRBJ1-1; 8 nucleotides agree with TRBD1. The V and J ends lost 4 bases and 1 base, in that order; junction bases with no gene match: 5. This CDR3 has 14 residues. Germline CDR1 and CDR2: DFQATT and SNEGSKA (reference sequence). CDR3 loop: CSAKTGVGNTEAFF. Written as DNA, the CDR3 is TGCAGTGCTAAGACAGGGGTTGGGAACACTGAAGCTTTCTTT.

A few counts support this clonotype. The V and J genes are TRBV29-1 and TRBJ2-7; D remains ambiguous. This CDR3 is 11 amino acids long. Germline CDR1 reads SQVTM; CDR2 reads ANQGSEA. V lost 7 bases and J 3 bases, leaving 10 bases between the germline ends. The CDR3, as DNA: TGCAGCGGTCAGGAGAACTACGAGCAGTACTTC. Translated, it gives CSGQENYEQYF.

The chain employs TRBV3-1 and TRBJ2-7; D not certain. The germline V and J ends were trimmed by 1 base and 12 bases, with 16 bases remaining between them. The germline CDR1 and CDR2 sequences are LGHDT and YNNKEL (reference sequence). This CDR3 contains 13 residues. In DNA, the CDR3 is TGTGCCAGCAGCCAAGCGAGATTGACTGGGTTGTACTTC. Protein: CASSQARLTGLYF.

CDR3 loop: CASSLSDDPPQHF. CDR3 sequence (DNA): TGTGCCAGCAGCTTATCCGACGACCCACCCCAGCATTTT. This sequence joins TRBV7-9 and TRBJ1-5; D is uncertain. The CDR3 has 13 residues. Trimming took 2 bases from V and 10 from J, leaving 12 bases between them. Germline CDR1 is SEHNR and CDR2 is FQNEAQ (reference sequence).

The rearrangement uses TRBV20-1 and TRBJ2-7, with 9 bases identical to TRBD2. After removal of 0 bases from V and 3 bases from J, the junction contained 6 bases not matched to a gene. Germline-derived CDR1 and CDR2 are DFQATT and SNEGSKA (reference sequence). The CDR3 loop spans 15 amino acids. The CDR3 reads CSARDLAGLDYEQYF. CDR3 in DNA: TGCAGTGCTAGAGATCTAGCGGGATTAGACTACGAGCAGTACTTC.

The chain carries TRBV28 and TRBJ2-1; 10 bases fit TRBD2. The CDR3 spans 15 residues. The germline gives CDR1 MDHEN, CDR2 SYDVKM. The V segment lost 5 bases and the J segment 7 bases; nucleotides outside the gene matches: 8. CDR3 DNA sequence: TGTGCCAGCAGTGGAACTAGCGGGAATGCTAATGAGCAGTTCTTC. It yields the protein CASSGTSGNANEQFF.

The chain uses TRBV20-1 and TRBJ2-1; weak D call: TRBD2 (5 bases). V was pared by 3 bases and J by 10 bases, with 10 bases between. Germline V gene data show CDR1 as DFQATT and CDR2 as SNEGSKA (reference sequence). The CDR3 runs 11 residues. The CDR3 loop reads CSASDYREQFF. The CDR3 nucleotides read TGCAGTGCTAGCGACTATCGGGAGCAGTTCTTC.

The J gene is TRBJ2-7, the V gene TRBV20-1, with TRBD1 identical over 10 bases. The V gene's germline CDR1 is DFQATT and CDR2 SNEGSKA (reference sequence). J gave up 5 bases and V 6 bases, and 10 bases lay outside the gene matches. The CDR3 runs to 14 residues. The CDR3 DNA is TGCAGTGCCCGTCGGGACAGGGGCTATGACGAGCAGTACTTC. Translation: CSARRDRGYDEQYF.